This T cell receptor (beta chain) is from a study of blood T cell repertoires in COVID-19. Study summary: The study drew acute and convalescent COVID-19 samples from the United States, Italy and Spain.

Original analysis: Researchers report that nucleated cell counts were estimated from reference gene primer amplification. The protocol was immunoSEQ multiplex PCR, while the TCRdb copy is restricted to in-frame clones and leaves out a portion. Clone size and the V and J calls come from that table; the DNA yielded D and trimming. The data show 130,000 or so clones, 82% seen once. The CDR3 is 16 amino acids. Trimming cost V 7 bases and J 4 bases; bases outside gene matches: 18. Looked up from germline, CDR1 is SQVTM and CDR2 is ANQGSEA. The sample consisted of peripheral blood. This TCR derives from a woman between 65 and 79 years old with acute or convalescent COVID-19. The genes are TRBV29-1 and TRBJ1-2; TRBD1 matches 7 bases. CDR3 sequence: CSARGGGGPTGYGYTF. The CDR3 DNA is TGCAGCGCTCGGGGAGGAGGGGGCCCTACTGGCTATGGCTACACCTTC.